Each of the 3 T cell receptor beta chains below was sequenced from the same sample in a study of HIV-infected patients and healthy controls. TCRdb reanalysed the 5' RACE reads using MiXCR and keeps one entry per CDR3 protein. The data hold some 70,000 distinct CDR3 sequences, with 15% to 20% observed a single time. Sequenced sample: CD4+ T cells from blood. These receptors came from a human donor in good health.

There are many counts of this clonotype. The J gene is TRBJ1-2, the V gene TRBV6-5, with D uncertain. The V gene lost 10 bases and the J gene lost 4 bases, with 19 bases spanning the gap. The CDR3 is 14 amino acids. CDR1 is MNHEY, CDR2 SVGAGI, per germline. CDR3 amino acids: CATRLGQGGYGYTF. The CDR3 DNA follows: TGTGCCACCCGCCTTGGCCAAGGAGGCTATGGCTACACCTTC.

This clonotype was observed a few times. This chain joins TRBV27 and TRBJ1-5; D unresolved. V dropped 3 bases and J dropped 0 bases, with 9 bases sitting between them. The germline CDR1 and CDR2 sequences are MNHEY and SMNVEV (reference sequence). The CDR3 covers 15 residues. CDR3 protein: CASSFSLLSNQPQHF. The CDR3 DNA sequence: TGTGCCAGCAGTTTTTCACTACTTAGCAATCAGCCCCAGCATTTT.

The table lists this clonotype with many counts. The V call is TRBV6-6, the J call TRBJ2-7; 7 bases line up with TRBD1. Germline assignment: CDR1 MNHNY and CDR2 SVGAGI (reference sequence). The CDR3 extends over 14 amino acids. The V gene end was trimmed by 4 bases and the J gene end by 2 bases; junction bases not matched to a gene: 5. CDR3 protein: CASSSGTATYEQYF. DNA of the CDR3: TGTGCCAGCAGTTCCGGGACAGCTACCTACGAGCAGTACTTC.